This T cell receptor beta chain was sequenced in a study of cytotoxic CD8 clonotypes in ibrutinib-treated CLL. Across the study: Partial responders around 24, complete 2; some twelve progressed and roughly 14 stayed in remission by median 68 months.

General observations from the study: Exceeding age-matched healthy donors, baseline clonality also tracked the counts of circulating CD8+ T cells. For progressing versus sustained-remission patients, sampling times were not the same.

The repertoire was sequenced with immunoSEQ multiplex PCR; TCRdb's copy has only in-frame clones and lacks some. Found here are 160,000 or so clones, 84% of them singletons; the top ten hold around 4.5%. Germline assignment: CDR1 SGHRS and CDR2 YFSETQ. The CDR3 is 15 amino acids. V was pared by 1 base and J by 0 bases, with 10 bases between. Remarks on this clone: Its antigen is as yet unknown.

The TCR originated in a human donor with chronic lymphocytic leukemia. The V call is TRBV5-1, the J call TRBJ1-1; no definite D call. The sequences come from PBMCs, collected after 24 months of ibrutinib treatment. The CDR3 here is CASSLPTGMNTEAFF. In DNA form, the CDR3 reads TGCGCCAGCAGCTTGCCGACGGGCATGAACACTGAAGCTTTCTTT.